One sample yielded the 16 T cell receptor beta chains listed below, sequenced in a study of identical twins. Using its own MiXCR run on the 5' RACE reads, TCRdb lists one record per CDR3 protein. The profile shows about 220,000 distinct CDR3 sequences, 7.5% of them singletons. These sequences were also reported in another study, on yellow fever vaccine responses in identical twins.

The sample comprised memory (CD45RO+) T cells sorted from blood. The origin of the receptors is a woman younger than 35 in good health.

This chain uses TRBV11-2 with TRBJ2-3, with D possibly being TRBD1 or TRBD2 (5 bases each). Germline lookup yields CDR1 SGHAT and CDR2 FQNNGV. V was pared by 7 bases and J by 8 bases, with 22 bases between. This CDR3 spans 15 amino acids. The CDR3 region is CASNLRAGTRVTQYF. The CDR3 bases are TGTGCCAGCAACCTCAGGGCCGGGACCAGGGTTACGCAGTATTTT.

V and J are TRBV15 and TRBJ2-7, with a weak D call TRBD2 (6 bases). Per the germline V gene, CDR1 is LNHNV and CDR2 is YYDKDF (reference sequence). Deletions cut 0 bases from V and 1 base from J, with 16 bases between. CDR3 length equals 17 residues. The CDR3 is CATSRDKGLARSYEQYF. As DNA, the CDR3 is TGTGCCACCAGCAGAGATAAAGGGCTAGCGCGATCCTACGAGCAGTACTTC. Full variable domain (remainder filled in from reference TRBV15 and TRBJ2-7): DAMVIQNPRYQVTQFGKPVTLSCSQTLNHNVMYWYQQKSSQAPKLLFHYYDKDFNNEADTPDNFQSRRPNTSFCFLDIRSPGLGDTAMYLCATSRDKGLARSYEQYFGPGTRLTVT.

In its sample, this clonotype was seen a few times. The chain employs TRBV24-1 and TRBJ2-3, with no clear D. In germline, CDR1 is KGHDR, CDR2 SFDVKD. The V gene lost 3 bases and the J gene lost 2 bases, with 8 bases spanning the gap. The CDR3 spans 14 residues. CDR3 coding DNA: TGTGCCACCAGTGATCCCCAGACCACAGATACGCAGTATTTT. This codes for CATSDPQTTDTQYF.

This clonotype was observed at least ten times. The V call is TRBV5-5, the J call TRBJ2-2; D is possibly TRBD1 (5 bases). Deletions cut 0 bases from V and 5 bases from J, with 8 bases between. There are 14 residues in the CDR3. CDR1 is SGHKS and CDR2 is YYEKEE in the germline V gene (reference sequence). As DNA, the CDR3 is TGTGCCAGCAGCTTGGAAGGGGTTACCGGGGAGCTGTTTTTT. This translates into CASSLEGVTGELFF.

The genes are TRBV9 and TRBJ1-2; possibly TRBD1 for D (6 bases). Trimming removed 0 bases at V and 6 bases at J, with 12 bases between. This CDR3 comprises 14 residues. Germline CDR1 SGDLS, CDR2 YYNGEE. The DNA of the CDR3 is TGTGCCAGCAGCGTAGAAGGGGGATTTGATGGCTACACCTTC. This encodes CASSVEGGFDGYTF.

On this clonotype itself: This may be a read error, as it is one base from a much larger clone. This chain joins TRBV20-1 and TRBJ2-6; unclear D gene. Germline CDR1 reads DFQATT; CDR2 reads SNEGSKA (reference sequence). This CDR3 has 14 residues. CDR3 residues: CSASAFSGSNVLTF. The DNA for the CDR3 is TGCAGTGCTAGTGCGTTCTCTGGGTCCAACGTCCTGACTTTC.

This clonotype was observed many times. The gene calls are TRBV5-1 and TRBJ1-1; D is uncertain. In germline, CDR1 is SGHRS, CDR2 YFSETQ. The V end was cut by 4 bases, the J end by 1 base, with 11 bases between. The CDR3 spans 14 residues. The CDR3 spells CASSAGRQNTEAFF. DNA for the CDR3: TGCGCCAGCAGCGCTGGCCGGCAGAACACTGAAGCTTTCTTT.

This clonotype was picked up a small number of times. V is TRBV20-1 and J is TRBJ1-2; D might be TRBD1 (6 bases). V was shortened by 5 bases and J by 2 bases, with 12 bases between the two germline ends. This CDR3 contains 13 residues. Germline assignment: CDR1 DFQATT and CDR2 SNEGSKA (reference sequence). This CDR3 is CSAAGQNNYGYTF. CDR3 DNA sequence: TGCAGTGCTGCCGGACAGAACAACTATGGCTACACCTTC.

This clonotype was recorded many times. The rearrangement joins TRBV5-1 to TRBJ2-7; 7 bases are shared with TRBD1. Trimming took 6 bases from V and 4 from J; bases not matched to a gene: 10. The CDR3 covers 14 residues. Germline CDR1 reads SGHRS; CDR2 reads YFSETQ. CDR3 DNA sequence: TGCGCCAGCAAAGGGGGCTTAGGGGTTTACGAGCAGTACTTC. It translates to CASKGGLGVYEQYF.

The gene calls are TRBV5-1 and TRBJ2-2; D is ambiguous. Trimming took off 0 bases at V and 4 bases at J, with 10 bases between the two ends. CDR1 is SGHRS and CDR2 is YFSETQ in the germline V gene. The CDR3 length is 15 residues. DNA of the CDR3: TGCGCCAGCAGCTTGGTTGGCAGCGCCACCGGGGAGCTGTTTTTT. It specifies CASSLVGSATGELFF.

The chain links TRBV6-1 to TRBJ1-4; TRBD1 is a possible D gene (5 bases). Trimming cost V 6 bases and J 3 bases, with 11 bases left between them. CDR3 length equals 14 residues. The germline CDR1 and CDR2 sequences are MNHNS and SASEGT. The chain's CDR3 is CASRIRGANEKLFF. For the CDR3, the DNA is TGTGCCAGCAGAATTAGGGGCGCTAATGAAAAACTGTTTTTT.

The chain joins TRBV18 to TRBJ2-7; 7 nucleotides align to TRBD2. This CDR3 is 14 amino acids long. With V trimmed by 5 bases and J by 5 bases, 9 bases remained unmatched. Germline lookup yields CDR1 KGHSH and CDR2 LQKENI. The CDR3 loop reads CASSVSGGYHEQYF. For the CDR3, the DNA is TGTGCCAGCTCAGTGTCGGGAGGTTATCACGAGCAGTACTTC.

Ten or more counts support this clonotype. This chain joins TRBV5-1 and TRBJ2-7; D gene unclear. The CDR3 extends over 14 amino acids. Germline lookup yields CDR1 SGHRS and CDR2 YFSETQ. V was trimmed by 4 bases and J by 6 bases, leaving 17 bases between them. The CDR3 protein is CASSLEPGVGEQYF. CDR3 DNA: TGCGCCAGCAGCCTGGAACCGGGCGTAGGCGAGCAGTACTTC.

This clonotype was detected a few times. The chain links TRBV5-1 to TRBJ1-3, with 12 bases lining up with TRBD1. This CDR3 has 15 residues. Trimming took 3 bases from V and 8 from J; bases not matched to a gene: 6. In germline, CDR1 is SGHRS, CDR2 YFSETQ. CDR3: CASSSGTGGFDTIYF. The CDR3 DNA reads TGCGCCAGCAGCTCCGGGACAGGGGGCTTCGACACCATATATTTT.

In this sample, this clonotype turned up many times. CDR3 sequence reads: CAISEAEISPLHF. CDR3 DNA: TGTGCCATCAGTGAGGCAGAGATATCACCCCTCCACTTT. The J gene is TRBJ1-6, the V gene TRBV10-3; D is uncertain. Germline CDR1 is ENHRY and CDR2 is SYGVKD. V lost 2 bases and J lost 10, with 9 bases in between. The CDR3 sequence is 13 residues long.

In DNA, the CDR3 is TGTGCCAGCAGAGAAAGGGAAGCGGGAGGGCGCACAGATACGCAGTATTTT. As protein: CASREREAGGRTDTQYF. The chain recombines TRBV28 with TRBJ2-3; TRBD2 agrees at 10 bases. Germline values: CDR1 MDHEN, CDR2 SYDVKM. J gave up 1 base and V 6 bases, and 10 bases lay outside the gene matches. The CDR3 spans 17 residues.